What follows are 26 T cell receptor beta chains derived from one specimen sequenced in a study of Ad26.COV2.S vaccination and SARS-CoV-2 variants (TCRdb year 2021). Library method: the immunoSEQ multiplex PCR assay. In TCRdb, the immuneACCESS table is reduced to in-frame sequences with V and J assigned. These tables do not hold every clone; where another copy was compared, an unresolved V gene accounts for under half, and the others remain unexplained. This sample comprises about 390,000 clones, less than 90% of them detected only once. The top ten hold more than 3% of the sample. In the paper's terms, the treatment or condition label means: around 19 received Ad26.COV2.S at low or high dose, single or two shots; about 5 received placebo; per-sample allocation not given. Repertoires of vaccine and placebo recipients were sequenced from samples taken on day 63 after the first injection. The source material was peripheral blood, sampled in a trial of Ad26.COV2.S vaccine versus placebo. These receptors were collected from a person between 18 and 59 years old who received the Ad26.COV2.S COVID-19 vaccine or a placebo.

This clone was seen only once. In nucleotides, the CDR3 is TGTGCCAGTACCCCCCCGGGGGGGACTGAAGCTTTCTTT. It encodes CASTPPGGTEAFF. The rearrangement uses TRBV6-5 and TRBJ1-1; tentative D call: TRBD1 (5 bases). Trimming shortened V by 9 bases and J by 5 bases, and 16 bases separated the two germline ends. This CDR3 has 13 amino acids. Germline CDR1 is MNHEY and CDR2 is SVGAGI.

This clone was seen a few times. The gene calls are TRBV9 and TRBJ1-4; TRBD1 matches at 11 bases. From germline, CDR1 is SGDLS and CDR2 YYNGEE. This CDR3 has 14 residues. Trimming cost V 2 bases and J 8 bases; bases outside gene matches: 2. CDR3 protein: CASSVGTGGEKLFF. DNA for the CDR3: TGTGCCAGCAGCGTTGGGACAGGGGGGGAAAAACTGTTTTTT.

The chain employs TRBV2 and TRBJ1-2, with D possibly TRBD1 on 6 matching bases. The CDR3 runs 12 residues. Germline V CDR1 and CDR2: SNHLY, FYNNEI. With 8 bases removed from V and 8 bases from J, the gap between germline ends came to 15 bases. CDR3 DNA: TGTGCCAGCTCATTCGGCAGGGGAGGCTACACCTTC. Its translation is CASSFGRGGYTF.

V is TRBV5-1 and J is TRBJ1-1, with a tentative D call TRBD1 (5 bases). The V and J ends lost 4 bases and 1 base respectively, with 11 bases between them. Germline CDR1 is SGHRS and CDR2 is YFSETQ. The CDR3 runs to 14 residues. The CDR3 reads CASSTGQGNTEAFF. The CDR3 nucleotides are TGCGCCAGCAGCACGGGGCAGGGGAACACTGAAGCTTTCTTT.

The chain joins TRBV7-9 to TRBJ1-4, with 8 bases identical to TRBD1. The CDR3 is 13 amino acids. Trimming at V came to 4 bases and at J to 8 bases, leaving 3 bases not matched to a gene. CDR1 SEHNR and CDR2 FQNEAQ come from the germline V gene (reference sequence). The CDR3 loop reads CASSWTGQEKLFF. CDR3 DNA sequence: TGTGCCAGCAGCTGGACAGGGCAGGAAAAACTGTTTTTT.

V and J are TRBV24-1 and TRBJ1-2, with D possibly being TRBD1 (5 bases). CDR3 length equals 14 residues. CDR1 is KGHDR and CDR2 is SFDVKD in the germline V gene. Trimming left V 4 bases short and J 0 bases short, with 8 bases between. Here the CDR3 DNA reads TGTGCCACCAGTGACCCGACAGCTAACTATGGCTACACCTTC. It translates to CATSDPTANYGYTF.

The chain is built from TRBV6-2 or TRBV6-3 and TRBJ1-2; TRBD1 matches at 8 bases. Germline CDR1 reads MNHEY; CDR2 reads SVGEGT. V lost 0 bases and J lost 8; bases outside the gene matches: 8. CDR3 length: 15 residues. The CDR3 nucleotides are TGTGCCAGCAGTTACTCGAGGCAGGGGGCAGGAGGCTACACCTTC. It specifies CASSYSRQGAGGYTF.

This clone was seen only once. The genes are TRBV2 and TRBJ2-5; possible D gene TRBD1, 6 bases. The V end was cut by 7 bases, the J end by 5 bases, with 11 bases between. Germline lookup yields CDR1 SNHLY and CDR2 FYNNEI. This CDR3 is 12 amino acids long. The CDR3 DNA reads TGTGCCAGCACCACAAGGGGGGAGACCCAGTACTTC. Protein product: CASTTRGETQYF.

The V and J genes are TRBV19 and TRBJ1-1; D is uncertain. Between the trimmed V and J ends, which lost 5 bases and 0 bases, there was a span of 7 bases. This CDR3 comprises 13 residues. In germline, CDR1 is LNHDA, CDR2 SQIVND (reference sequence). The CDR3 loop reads CASSPGMNTEAFF. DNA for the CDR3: TGTGCCAGTAGTCCGGGGATGAACACTGAAGCTTTCTTT.

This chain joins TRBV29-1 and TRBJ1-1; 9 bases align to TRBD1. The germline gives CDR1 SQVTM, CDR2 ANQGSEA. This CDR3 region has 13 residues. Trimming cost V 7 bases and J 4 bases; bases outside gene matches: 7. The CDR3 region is CSGGPGQGTEAFF. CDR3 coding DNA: TGCAGCGGCGGTCCGGGACAGGGCACTGAAGCTTTCTTT.

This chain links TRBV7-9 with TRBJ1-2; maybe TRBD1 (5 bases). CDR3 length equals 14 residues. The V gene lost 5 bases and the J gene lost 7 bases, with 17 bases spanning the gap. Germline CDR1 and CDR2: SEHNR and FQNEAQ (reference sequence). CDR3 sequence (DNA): TGTGCCAGCAGCCCCCTCCAAGGGGCGGGTGGCTACACCTTC. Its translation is CASSPLQGAGGYTF.

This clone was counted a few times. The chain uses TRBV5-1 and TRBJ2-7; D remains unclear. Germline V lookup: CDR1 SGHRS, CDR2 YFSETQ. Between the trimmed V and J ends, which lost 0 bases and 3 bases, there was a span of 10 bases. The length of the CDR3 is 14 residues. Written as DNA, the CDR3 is TGCGCCAGCAGCTTGGCATTTATGGGCTACGAGCAGTACTTC. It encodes CASSLAFMGYEQYF.

The CDR3 reads CASSSAGNEQFF. The DNA for the CDR3 is TGTGCCAGCAGCTCGGCGGGGAATGAGCAGTTCTTC. The J gene is TRBJ2-1, the V gene TRBV7-9, with D possibly matching TRBD2 (6 bases). Trimming stripped 4 bases from V and 7 bases from J, with 8 bases between. The CDR3 is 12 residues long. From germline, CDR1 is SEHNR and CDR2 FQNEAQ (reference sequence).

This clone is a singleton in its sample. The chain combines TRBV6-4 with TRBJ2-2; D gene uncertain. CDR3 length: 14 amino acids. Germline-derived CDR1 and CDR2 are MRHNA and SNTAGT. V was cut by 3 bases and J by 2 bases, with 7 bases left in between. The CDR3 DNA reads TGTGCCAGCAGTGAAAACGGAAACACCGGGGAGCTGTTTTTT. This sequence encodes CASSENGNTGELFF.

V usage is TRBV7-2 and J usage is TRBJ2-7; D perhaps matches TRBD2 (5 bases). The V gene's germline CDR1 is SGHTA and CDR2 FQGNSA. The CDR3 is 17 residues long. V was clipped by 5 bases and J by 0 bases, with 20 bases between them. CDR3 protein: CASSKSTGLTSSYEQYF. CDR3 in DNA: TGTGCCAGCAGCAAATCGACCGGACTCACGAGCTCCTACGAGCAGTACTTC.

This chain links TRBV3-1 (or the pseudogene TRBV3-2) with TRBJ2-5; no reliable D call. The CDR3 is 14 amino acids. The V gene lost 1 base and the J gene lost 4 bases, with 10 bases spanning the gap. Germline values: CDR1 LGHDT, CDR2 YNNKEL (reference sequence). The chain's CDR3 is CASSQGVVGETQYF. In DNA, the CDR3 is TGTGCCAGCAGCCAAGGAGTGGTGGGAGAGACCCAGTACTTC.

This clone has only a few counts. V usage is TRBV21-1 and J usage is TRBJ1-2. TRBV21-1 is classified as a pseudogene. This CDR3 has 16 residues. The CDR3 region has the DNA TGTGCCAGCAGCAAAGATGGCCGGGATCACCTCAATGGCTACACCTTC. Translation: CASSKDGRDHLNGYTF.

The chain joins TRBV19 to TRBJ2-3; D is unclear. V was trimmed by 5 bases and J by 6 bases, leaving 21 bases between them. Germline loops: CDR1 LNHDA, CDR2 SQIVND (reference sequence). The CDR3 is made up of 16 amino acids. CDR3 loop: CASSSPSGTRLDTQYF. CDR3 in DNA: TGTGCCAGTAGTTCCCCTTCCGGCACCCGGCTTGATACGCAGTATTTT. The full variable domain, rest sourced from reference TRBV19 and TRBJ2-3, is DGGITQSPKYLFRKEGQNVTLSCEQNLNHDAMYWYRQDPGQGLRLIYYSQIVNDFQKGDIAEGYSVSREKKESFPLTVTSAQKNPTAFYLCASSSPSGTRLDTQYFGPGTRLTVL.

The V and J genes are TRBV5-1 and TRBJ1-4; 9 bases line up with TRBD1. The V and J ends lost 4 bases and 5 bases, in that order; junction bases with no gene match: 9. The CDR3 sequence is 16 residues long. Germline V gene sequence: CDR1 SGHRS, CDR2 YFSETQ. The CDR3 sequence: CASSVGPGTGNEKLFF. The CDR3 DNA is TGCGCCAGCAGCGTGGGACCCGGGACAGGGAATGAAAAACTGTTTTTT.

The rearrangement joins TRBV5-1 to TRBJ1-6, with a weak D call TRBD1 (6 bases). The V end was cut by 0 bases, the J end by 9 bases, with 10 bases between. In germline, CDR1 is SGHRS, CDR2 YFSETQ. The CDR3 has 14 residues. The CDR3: CASSLEQGISPLHF. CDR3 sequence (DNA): TGCGCCAGCAGCTTGGAACAGGGCATTTCACCCCTCCACTTT. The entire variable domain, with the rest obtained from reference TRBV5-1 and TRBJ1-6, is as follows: KAGVTQTPRYLIKTRGQQVTLSCSPISGHRSVSWYQQTPGQGLQFLFEYFSETQRNKGNFPGRFSGRQFSNSRSEMNVSTLELGDSALYLCASSLEQGISPLHFGNGTRLTVT.

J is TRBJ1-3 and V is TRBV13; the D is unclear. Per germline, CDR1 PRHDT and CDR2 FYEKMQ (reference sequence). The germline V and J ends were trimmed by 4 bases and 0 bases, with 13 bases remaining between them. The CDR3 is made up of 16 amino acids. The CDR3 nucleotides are TGTGCCAGCAGCTCGAAGAAATACGACTCTGGAAACACCATATATTTT. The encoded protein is CASSSKKYDSGNTIYF.

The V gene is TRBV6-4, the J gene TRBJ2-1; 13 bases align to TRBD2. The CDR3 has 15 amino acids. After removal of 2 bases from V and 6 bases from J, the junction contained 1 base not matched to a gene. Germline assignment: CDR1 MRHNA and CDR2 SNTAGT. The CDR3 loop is CASSDTSGGANEQFF. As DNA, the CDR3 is TGTGCCAGCAGTGACACTAGCGGGGGGGCCAATGAGCAGTTCTTC.

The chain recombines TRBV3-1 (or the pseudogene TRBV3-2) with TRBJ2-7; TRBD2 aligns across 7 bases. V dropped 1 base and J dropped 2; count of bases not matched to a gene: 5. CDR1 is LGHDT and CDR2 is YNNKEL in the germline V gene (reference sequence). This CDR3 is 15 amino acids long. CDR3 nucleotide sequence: TGTGCCAGCAGCCAAGGGCGGGGGAGTCCCTACGAGCAGTACTTC. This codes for CASSQGRGSPYEQYF.

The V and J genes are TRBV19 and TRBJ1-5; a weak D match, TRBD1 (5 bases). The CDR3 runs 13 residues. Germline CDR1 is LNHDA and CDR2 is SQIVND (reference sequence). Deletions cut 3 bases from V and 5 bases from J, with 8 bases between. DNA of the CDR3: TGTGCCAGTAGTATGAGGGGAGATCAGCCCCAGCATTTT. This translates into CASSMRGDQPQHF.

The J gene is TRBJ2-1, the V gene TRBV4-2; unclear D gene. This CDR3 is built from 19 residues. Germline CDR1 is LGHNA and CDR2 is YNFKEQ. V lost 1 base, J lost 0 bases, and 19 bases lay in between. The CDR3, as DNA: TGTGCCAGCAGCCAAGGCCTCCTAACTCCTGAGGACTCCTACAATGAGCAGTTCTTC. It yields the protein CASSQGLLTPEDSYNEQFF.

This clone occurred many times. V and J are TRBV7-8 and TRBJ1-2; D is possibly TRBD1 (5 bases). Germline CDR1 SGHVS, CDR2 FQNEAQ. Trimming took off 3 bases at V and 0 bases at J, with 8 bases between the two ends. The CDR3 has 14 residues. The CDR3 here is CASSFGATNYGYTF. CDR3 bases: TGTGCCAGCAGCTTCGGGGCTACTAACTATGGCTACACCTTC.